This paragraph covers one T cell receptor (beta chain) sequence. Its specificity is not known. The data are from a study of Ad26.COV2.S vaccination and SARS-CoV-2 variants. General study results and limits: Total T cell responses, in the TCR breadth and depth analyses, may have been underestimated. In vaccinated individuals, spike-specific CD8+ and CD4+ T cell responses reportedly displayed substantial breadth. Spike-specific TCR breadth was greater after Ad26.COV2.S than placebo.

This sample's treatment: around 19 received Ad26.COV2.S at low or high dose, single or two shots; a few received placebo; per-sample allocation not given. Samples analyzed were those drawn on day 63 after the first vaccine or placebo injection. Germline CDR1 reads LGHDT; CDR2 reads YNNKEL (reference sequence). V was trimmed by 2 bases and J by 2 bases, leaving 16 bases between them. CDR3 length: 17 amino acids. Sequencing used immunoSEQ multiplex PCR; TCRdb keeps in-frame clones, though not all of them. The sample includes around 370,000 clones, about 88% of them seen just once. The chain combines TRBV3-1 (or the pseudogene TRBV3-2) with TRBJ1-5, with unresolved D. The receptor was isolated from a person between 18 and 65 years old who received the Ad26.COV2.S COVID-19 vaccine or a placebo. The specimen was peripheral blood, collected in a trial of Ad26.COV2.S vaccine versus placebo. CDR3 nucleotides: TGTGCCAGCAGCCAACGATCTGGACGGATAGGCAATCAGCCCCAGCATTTT. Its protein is CASSQRSGRIGNQPQHF.